The rows below give T cell receptor beta chains drawn from one sample of a study of cytomegalovirus exposure and HLA in healthy donors. Method: immunoSEQ multiplex PCR; TCRdb's copy keeps in-frame clones and lacks some. The sample consists of some 160,000 clones, 85% to 90% of them appearing once. Sequenced input: PBMCs. The receptors derive from a man in his late teens or twenties in good health and CMV-seronegative. Both conserved end residues are part of each CDR3. The order of the fields is CDR3 length, clone size, V gene, J gene, D gene, CDR3 DNA, CDR3 protein. A D gene is named only where the DNA matches it firmly. Size is stated for part of the rows, as once, few or many counts, or as a class when the clone is expanded.

cdr3_length: 14
clone_size: .
v_call: TRBV19
j_call: TRBJ2-4
d_call: .
cdr3_nt: TGTGCCAGTGCCCCCAGGTCGGAGGGAAACATTCAGTACTTC
cdr3_aa: CASAPRSEGNIQYF

cdr3_length: 17
clone_size: .
v_call: TRBV19
j_call: TRBJ2-1
d_call: TRBD2
cdr3_nt: TGTGCCAGTAGTATAGTTCCGGCCCAGCGGGGGTTCAATGAGCAGTTCTTC
cdr3_aa: CASSIVPAQRGFNEQFF

cdr3_length: 17
clone_size: .
v_call: TRBV28
j_call: TRBJ2-1
d_call: TRBD2
cdr3_nt: TGTGCCAGCAGTTCCCCCGGACTAGCGCGACGCTACAATGAGCAGTTCTTC
cdr3_aa: CASSSPGLARRYNEQFF

cdr3_length: 14
clone_size: .
v_call: TRBV7-2
j_call: TRBJ2-7
d_call: .
cdr3_nt: TGTGCCAGCAGCTTAATCATTAGCTCCTACGAGCAGTACTTC
cdr3_aa: CASSLIISSYEQYF

cdr3_length: 13
clone_size: .
v_call: TRBV25-1
j_call: TRBJ1-2
d_call: .
cdr3_nt: TGTGCCAGCAGTGTGGCAGTTAACTATGGCTACACCTTC
cdr3_aa: CASSVAVNYGYTF

cdr3_length: 14
clone_size: .
v_call: TRBV28
j_call: TRBJ1-5
d_call: TRBD1
cdr3_nt: TGTGCCAGCAGGGGGACAGGCAGCAATCAGCCCCAGCATTTT
cdr3_aa: CASRGTGSNQPQHF

cdr3_length: 15
clone_size: .
v_call: TRBV5-4
j_call: TRBJ1-2
d_call: TRBD1
cdr3_nt: TGTGCCAGCAGCCTCGGACAGGGATTGTTTTCGGGCTACACCTTC
cdr3_aa: CASSLGQGLFSGYTF

cdr3_length: 19
clone_size: .
v_call: TRBV11-2
j_call: TRBJ2-1
d_call: TRBD2
cdr3_nt: TGTGCCAGCAGCCTGACCCGACTAGCGGGAGGGCCTGCGCGGAATGAGCAGTTCTTC
cdr3_aa: CASSLTRLAGGPARNEQFF

cdr3_length: 15
clone_size: .
v_call: TRBV10-3
j_call: TRBJ1-4
d_call: TRBD1
cdr3_nt: TGTGCCATCAGTGACCTGGGACAGGGTCGAGAAAAACTGTTTTTT
cdr3_aa: CAISDLGQGREKLFF

cdr3_length: 13
clone_size: .
v_call: TRBV11-3
j_call: TRBJ2-1
d_call: .
cdr3_nt: TGTGCCAGCAGCTACACAGGGCCCAATGAGCAGTTCTTC
cdr3_aa: CASSYTGPNEQFF

cdr3_length: 13
clone_size: .
v_call: TRBV2
j_call: TRBJ2-1
d_call: .
cdr3_nt: TGTGCCAGCAGGCCCAACTTTCTGAATGAGCAGTTCTTC
cdr3_aa: CASRPNFLNEQFF

cdr3_length: 15
clone_size: .
v_call: TRBV19
j_call: TRBJ2-2
d_call: .
cdr3_nt: TGTGCCAGTCTCTCCTTGGAGAGCAGCACCGGGGAGCTGTTTTTT
cdr3_aa: CASLSLESSTGELFF

cdr3_length: 15
clone_size: .
v_call: TRBV5-1
j_call: TRBJ2-3
d_call: .
cdr3_nt: TGCGCCAGCAGCCGAAACAGGGATTCAACAGATACGCAGTATTTT
cdr3_aa: CASSRNRDSTDTQYF

cdr3_length: 15
clone_size: .
v_call: TRBV7-6
j_call: TRBJ2-5
d_call: .
cdr3_nt: TGTGCCAGCAGCTTTGGGGGGGCTAACCAAGAGACCCAGTACTTC
cdr3_aa: CASSFGGANQETQYF

cdr3_length: 17
clone_size: .
v_call: TRBV5-1
j_call: TRBJ2-3
d_call: TRBD2
cdr3_nt: TGCGCCAGCAGCTTGGGGACTAGCGGGCGAACAGGGGATACGCAGTATTTT
cdr3_aa: CASSLGTSGRTGDTQYF

cdr3_length: 18
clone_size: .
v_call: TRBV5-1
j_call: TRBJ2-3
d_call: TRBD2
cdr3_nt: TGCGCCAGCAGCAATTATATGATCCCAGCGGGAGGTACAGATACGCAGTATTTT
cdr3_aa: CASSNYMIPAGGTDTQYF

cdr3_length: 17
clone_size: .
v_call: TRBV5-1
j_call: TRBJ2-7
d_call: TRBD2
cdr3_nt: TGCGCCAGCAGCTTGGACGGTTCACTAGCGAGATCCTACGAGCAGTACTTC
cdr3_aa: CASSLDGSLARSYEQYF

cdr3_length: 13
clone_size: once
v_call: TRBV18
j_call: TRBJ2-5
d_call: .
cdr3_nt: TGTGCCAGCTCACCAAGGGGGCAAGAGACCCAGTACTTC
cdr3_aa: CASSPRGQETQYF

cdr3_length: 15
clone_size: .
v_call: TRBV5-1
j_call: TRBJ1-1
d_call: TRBD1
cdr3_nt: TGCGCCAGCAGCGCCGGGACAGGGGAAGGTACTGAAGCTTTCTTT
cdr3_aa: CASSAGTGEGTEAFF

cdr3_length: 13
clone_size: .
v_call: TRBV6-5
j_call: TRBJ1-5
d_call: .
cdr3_nt: TGTGCCAGCACGCCCCAGAGCAATCAGCCCCAGCATTTT
cdr3_aa: CASTPQSNQPQHF

cdr3_length: 15
clone_size: .
v_call: TRBV7-8
j_call: TRBJ2-1
d_call: .
cdr3_nt: TGTGCCAGCAGCTTAGAATTAGCGGTGTCCAATGAGCAGTTCTTC
cdr3_aa: CASSLELAVSNEQFF

cdr3_length: 15
clone_size: .
v_call: TRBV28
j_call: TRBJ2-7
d_call: .
cdr3_nt: TGTGCCAGCAGATACGATACAGGGTTTTCCTACGAGCAGTACTTC
cdr3_aa: CASRYDTGFSYEQYF

cdr3_length: 18
clone_size: .
v_call: TRBV7-6
j_call: TRBJ2-7
d_call: TRBD2
cdr3_nt: TGTGCCAGCAGCTCCCAACGGGCTACTAGCGGGAGGGTCTACGAGCAGTACTTC
cdr3_aa: CASSSQRATSGRVYEQYF

cdr3_length: 15
clone_size: .
v_call: TRBV19
j_call: TRBJ2-3
d_call: .
cdr3_nt: TGTGCCAGTAGTATCCAGGGCAGGGTCACAGATACGCAGTATTTT
cdr3_aa: CASSIQGRVTDTQYF

cdr3_length: 13
clone_size: .
v_call: TRBV5-4
j_call: TRBJ1-2
d_call: .
cdr3_nt: TGTGCCAGCAGCGGCGGACTGAGTCGAGGCTACACCTTC
cdr3_aa: CASSGGLSRGYTF